This T cell receptor (beta chain) was sequenced in a study of Tregs in tolerant kidney transplant recipients (dated by TCRdb to between 2018 and 2021). Turning to the overall study: The transplants used related donors with nonmyeloablative bone marrow transplantation, and mixed chimerism in the human trials was transient. TCRbeta sequencing was used in the study to identify donor-specific regulatory T cells before combined kidney and bone marrow transplantation, and the identified cells were then tracked after transplant.

For TCRbeta CDR3 sequencing, genomic DNA was extracted from sorted cells using the QIAGEN DNeasy Blood and Tissue Kit. Through immunoSEQ, high-throughput TCRbeta CDR3 sequencing was done commercially, including PCR amplification with internal controls and bias correction. The original methods were these. Unique productive TCRbeta sequences were defined by CDR3 nucleotide sequence where primers matched, otherwise by CDR3 amino acid sequence with Vbeta and Jbeta genes. As a correction for sorting error, sequences shared between sorted populations at a frequency ratio of 2:1 or less were discarded, and the remaining shared sequences were assigned to the higher population. A sequence counted as donor-reactive if, in CFSE-low cells, the sequence had a frequency of at least 0.01% and was expanded at least 5-fold compared with unstimulated cells. Jensen-Shannon divergence, calculated on the top 100 TCRbeta sequences ranked by frequency, was used to quantify repertoire divergence. For any sample with multiple sequencing runs, sorting error was corrected in each run separately before the runs were pooled. TCRdb re-hosts the immuneACCESS table, in-frame sequences only. Its copies lack some clones; in the studies checked, an unresolved V gene accounts for under half of them, and the cause for the rest is not known. That table furnishes V, J and clone size, whereas the DNA furnished D and trimming. The table for this sample records under 35,000 clones. In total, the top ten clones hold approximately 14% of the sample.

The study at large found these results: Donor-specific Treg expansion exceeded global Treg expansion in tolerant patients, suggesting antigen-driven rather than nonspecific expansion. PCR primers changed over time for some patients, so nucleotide-level comparison across those patients' samples was not possible. The most biologically relevant and donor-specific TCRbeta repertoire appeared to be identified by expanding Tregs with activated donor B cells. Biological reproducibility was not examined directly, but technical replication error appeared to be minimal. Because the study included only a small number of patients, the results must be confirmed in larger populations and under other immunosuppression protocols.

This specimen's time point label, per the study, means: blood sample drawn before combined kidney and bone marrow transplant. Unstimulated Tregs (CD4+CD25+CD127-), CD4+ non-Tregs (CD4+CD25-), CD4 and CD8 cells were FACS-sorted from thawed PBMCs. The patients were several recipients of combined kidney and bone marrow transplants from the ITN036ST trial, and samples were available only from these trial subjects. Healthy control blood was processed to PBMCs by Ficoll density gradient and cryopreserved, and patient PBMCs were collected before and after transplant. As to this clone: The antigen this receptor binds is unknown. The observed sequence ends 3 residues before the CDR3 terminus, with the missing tail filled in from the germline J gene.

A distance of 22 bases separates the germline ends of V and J, which lose 7 bases and 4 bases respectively. The germline V gene (reference sequence) supplies CDR1 LNHDA and CDR2 SQIVND. CDR3 length: 17 amino acids, cysteine to phenylalanine. The CDR3 was read in part: 42 bases, with the frame set at base 1. This receptor was obtained from a human donor who received a combined kidney and bone marrow transplant. In this chain, TRBV19 is recombined with TRBJ2-2; the D gene is perhaps TRBD1, from 5 matching bases. Here the sequenced sample was CD8+ T cells from blood, taken before the transplant. The CDR3 loop reads CASTIPRQGSVTGELFF. The CDR3 bases that were read are TGTGCCAGTACCATACCTAGGCAGGGTAGTGTCACCGGGGAG. Supplemented by the reference TRBV19 and TRBJ2-2 proteins around the CDR3, the complete variable domain is DGGITQSPKYLFRKEGQNVTLSCEQNLNHDAMYWYRQDPGQGLRLIYYSQIVNDFQKGDIAEGYSVSREKKESFPLTVTSAQKNPTAFYLCASTIPRQGSVTGELFFGEGSRLTVL.